These 32 T cell receptor beta chains share one sample of origin, sequenced in a study of cytomegalovirus exposure and HLA in healthy donors. PCR involved 60 Vbeta and 13 Jbeta primers. TCRdb's table, derived via immunoSEQ multiplex PCR, lists solely in-frame clones and lacks some. The sample carries fewer than 200,000 clones, about 71% recorded once. Sequenced material: PBMCs. The receptors originated from a woman between 25 and 40 years old in good health and CMV-seronegative.

The chain is built from TRBV5-1 and TRBJ2-7, with 12 bases lining up with TRBD2. The CDR3 spans 17 residues. Germline lookup yields CDR1 SGHRS and CDR2 YFSETQ. Trimming at V came to 4 bases and at J to 0 bases, leaving 8 bases not matched to a gene. Written as DNA, the CDR3 is TGCGCCAGCAGCAAGGGACTAGCGGGCCTGAGCTCCTACGAGCAGTACTTC. It specifies CASSKGLAGLSSYEQYF.

This chain joins TRBV28 and TRBJ1-2; D uncertain. The CDR3 runs to 13 residues. Germline V CDR1 and CDR2: MDHEN, SYDVKM. Trimming cost V 6 bases and J 8 bases, with 16 bases left between them. The CDR3 DNA reads TGTGCCAGCAGAACGGGATATCCCGTGGGCTACACCTTC. Translation gives CASRTGYPVGYTF.

The chain combines TRBV19 with TRBJ2-1; tentative D call: TRBD1 (5 bases). Trimming stripped 5 bases from V and 2 bases from J, with 16 bases between. Germline values: CDR1 LNHDA, CDR2 SQIVND (reference sequence). CDR3 length: 16 residues. The DNA of the CDR3 is TGTGCCAGTAGTCCCTTCCCCCCAGGGACCTACAATGAGCAGTTCTTC. This codes for CASSPFPPGTYNEQFF. The whole variable domain, filled in from reference TRBV19 and TRBJ2-1, reads DGGITQSPKYLFRKEGQNVTLSCEQNLNHDAMYWYRQDPGQGLRLIYYSQIVNDFQKGDIAEGYSVSREKKESFPLTVTSAQKNPTAFYLCASSPFPPGTYNEQFFGPGTRLTVL.

Written as DNA, the CDR3 is TGTGCCAGCAGTGCCGGGGGGGCCCTCACCCTTGAGCAGTTCTTC. Translated, it gives CASSAGGALTLEQFF. The chain employs TRBV2 and TRBJ2-1; 8 bases line up with TRBD2. Germline-derived CDR1 and CDR2 are SNHLY and FYNNEI. CDR3 size: 15 residues. J lost 9 bases, V lost 4 bases, and 11 bases had no gene match.

The chain is built from TRBV4-2 and TRBJ2-7; the D gene is possibly TRBD2 (6 bases). The CDR3 is 16 amino acids. CDR1 LGHNA and CDR2 YNFKEQ come from the germline V gene. Trimming removed 0 bases at V and 0 bases at J, with 12 bases between. For the CDR3, the DNA is TGTGCCAGCAGCCAAGATTCTGTCGGGAGCTCCTACGAGCAGTACTTC. This gives the protein CASSQDSVGSSYEQYF.

The rearrangement uses TRBV27 and TRBJ2-2; TRBD1 matches at 8 bases. V was clipped by 6 bases and J by 5 bases; unmatched bases: 5. The CDR3 is 14 residues long. Per germline, CDR1 MNHEY and CDR2 SMNVEV (reference sequence). CDR3 nucleotides: TGTGCCAGCAGCAGGGGGCGCGGTACCGGGGAGCTGTTTTTT. Its protein is CASSRGRGTGELFF.

The gene calls are TRBV14 and TRBJ1-3; no clear D gene. This CDR3 is 16 amino acids long. Germline lookup yields CDR1 SGHDN and CDR2 FVKESK. V was clipped by 0 bases and J by 0 bases, with 9 bases between them. The CDR3 region has the DNA TGTGCCAGCAGCCAAGATCTCCTAACCTCTGGAAACACCATATATTTT. Translation gives CASSQDLLTSGNTIYF.

This sequence joins TRBV5-1 and TRBJ1-1; 10 bases line up with TRBD1. The CDR3 runs 14 residues. The V and J ends lost 4 bases and 5 bases, in that order; junction bases with no gene match: 5. In germline, CDR1 is SGHRS, CDR2 YFSETQ. CDR3 coding DNA: TGCGCCAGCAGCCCGACAGGGGGCTATACTGAAGCTTTCTTT. Translated: CASSPTGGYTEAFF.

In this sample, this clone turned up once. The chain carries TRBV5-1 and TRBJ1-1, with 10 nucleotides matching TRBD1. Germline CDR1 SGHRS, CDR2 YFSETQ. The CDR3 covers 16 residues. The ends lost 6 bases at V and 6 bases at J; junction bases unmatched: 14. CDR3 sequence: CASTLPGQGVRSEAFF. The CDR3 coding sequence is TGCGCCAGCACCTTACCCGGACAGGGGGTAAGGTCTGAAGCTTTCTTT.

The chain joins TRBV10-1 to TRBJ2-5; TRBD1 might be the D (5 bases). V gave up 6 bases and J gave up 9 bases, with 17 bases separating them. The CDR3 has 13 residues. The V gene's germline CDR1 is WNHNN and CDR2 SYGVQD (reference sequence). CDR3: CASSQTGVGSQYF. CDR3 in DNA: TGCGCCAGCAGCCAAACAGGAGTCGGCTCCCAGTACTTC.

This chain uses TRBV19 with TRBJ2-1, with TRBD2 identical over 8 bases. The germline V gene encodes CDR1 LNHDA and CDR2 SQIVND (reference sequence). Trimming removed 1 base from V and 3 bases from J; junction bases left unmatched: 14. The CDR3 runs to 19 residues. CDR3 amino acids: CASSIGQGVGLAFYNEQFF. In nucleotides, the CDR3 is TGTGCCAGTAGTATAGGGCAGGGAGTAGGACTAGCCTTCTACAATGAGCAGTTCTTC.

CDR3 in amino acids: CASSLWPGASGSNEQYF. As DNA, the CDR3 is TGTGCCAGCAGCTTATGGCCCGGGGCTAGCGGGAGCAACGAGCAGTACTTC. The V call is TRBV13, the J call TRBJ2-7, with 10 bases identical to TRBD2. The junction had 12 bases not matched to a gene; V was cut back by 2 bases and J by 5 bases. Germline V gene sequence: CDR1 PRHDT, CDR2 FYEKMQ (reference sequence). This CDR3 contains 17 residues. The variable domain in full, completed from reference TRBV13 and TRBJ2-7, reads AAGVIQSPRHLIKEKRETATLKCYPIPRHDTVYWYQQGPGQDPQFLISFYEKMQSDKGSIPDRFSAQQFSDYHSELNMSSLELGDSALYFCASSLWPGASGSNEQYFGPGTRLTVT.

This chain links TRBV29-1 with TRBJ2-2, with D unresolved. The CDR3 covers 15 residues. Germline V CDR1 and CDR2: SQVTM, ANQGSEA. With 4 bases removed from V and 3 bases from J, the gap between germline ends came to 15 bases. The CDR3: CSVAPDNFYTGELFF. The CDR3 DNA follows: TGCAGCGTTGCCCCCGACAATTTCTACACCGGGGAGCTGTTTTTT.

This clone was recorded only once. The genes are TRBV7-2 and TRBJ2-2; D is unresolved. The CDR3 extends over 14 amino acids. Germline CDR1 and CDR2: SGHTA and FQGNSA. With 5 bases removed from V and 1 base from J, the gap between germline ends came to 8 bases. CDR3 amino acids: CASSTRQNTGELFF. Written as DNA, the CDR3 is TGTGCCAGCAGCACCCGACAGAACACCGGGGAGCTGTTTTTT.

The V call is TRBV4-3, the J call TRBJ2-7; D is undetermined. Trimming took 1 base from V and 2 from J, leaving 12 bases between them. The CDR3 contains 15 residues. Germline CDR1 and CDR2: LGHNA and YSLEER. CDR3 sequence reads: CASSQAEALTYEQYF. The CDR3, as DNA: TGCGCCAGCAGCCAAGCTGAGGCTCTTACCTACGAGCAGTACTTC.

V gene TRBV27 combines with J gene TRBJ2-2, with D perhaps TRBD2 (6 bases). The germline CDR1 and CDR2 sequences are MNHEY and SMNVEV (reference sequence). The CDR3 has 14 residues. V was trimmed by 3 bases and J by 3 bases, leaving 8 bases between them. The CDR3 DNA follows: TGTGCCAGCAGTTTGGGGGGATACACCGGGGAGCTGTTTTTT. Amino acids: CASSLGGYTGELFF.

The genes are TRBV5-1 and TRBJ2-5, with D hard to call. The ends were cut back, 2 bases at V and 5 bases at J, with 7 bases in the middle. The germline V gene encodes CDR1 SGHRS and CDR2 YFSETQ. The CDR3 has 12 amino acids. CDR3 in amino acids: CASSLSQETQYF. CDR3 coding DNA: TGCGCCAGCAGCTTAAGTCAGGAGACCCAGTACTTC.

The V and J genes are TRBV18 and TRBJ2-7; maybe TRBD1 (6 bases). The germline gives CDR1 KGHSH, CDR2 LQKENI. This CDR3 region has 12 residues. The V end lost 5 bases, the J end lost 3 bases, and 8 bases lay between the germline ends. Here the CDR3 DNA reads TGTGCCAGCTCATCAGGGGTCTACGAGCAGTACTTC. Amino acids: CASSSGVYEQYF.

There are a few counts of this clone. DNA of the CDR3: TGTGCCAGTAGTAGTCCCGGGACAGGAGCCGAGCAGTTCTTC. Its translation is CASSSPGTGAEQFF. V gene TRBV19 combines with J gene TRBJ2-1; the match to TRBD1 covers 8 bases. The J segment lost 10 bases and the V segment lost 4 bases, leaving 9 bases of the junction unmatched. The germline CDR1 and CDR2 sequences are LNHDA and SQIVND (reference sequence). There are 14 residues in the CDR3.

The V and J genes are TRBV11-2 and TRBJ2-2; 8 bases match TRBD1. The J segment lost 5 bases and the V segment lost 3 bases, leaving 2 bases of the junction unmatched. From germline, CDR1 is SGHAT and CDR2 FQNNGV. CDR3 length: 14 residues. CDR3 residues: CASSFDRGTGELFF. The CDR3 region has the DNA TGTGCCAGCAGCTTCGACAGGGGAACCGGGGAGCTGTTTTTT.

Only a few counts were recorded for this clone. The rearrangement uses TRBV6-4 and TRBJ2-1; 7 nucleotides match TRBD2. The germline CDR1 and CDR2 sequences are MRHNA and SNTAGT. V lost 0 bases to trimming and J lost 6 bases; unmatched junction nucleotides: 2. The CDR3 has 14 residues. The CDR3 sequence: CASSDSPGGNEQFF. CDR3 bases: TGTGCCAGCAGTGACTCTCCGGGGGGCAATGAGCAGTTCTTC.

The chain uses TRBV9 and TRBJ2-3; D perhaps matches TRBD2 (6 bases). In germline, CDR1 is SGDLS, CDR2 YYNGEE. V lost 2 bases, J lost 11 bases, and 12 bases lay in between. The CDR3 consists of 12 residues. CDR3 sequence reads: CASSVVAERQYF. CDR3 bases: TGTGCCAGCAGCGTGGTAGCGGAAAGGCAGTATTTT.

This clone appeared once. The chain links TRBV27 to TRBJ2-7; D perhaps matches TRBD1 (5 bases). Germline CDR1 is MNHEY and CDR2 is SMNVEV (reference sequence). Trimming removed 4 bases at V and 4 bases at J, with 11 bases between. The CDR3 runs 13 residues. Here the CDR3 reads CASSSYRTYEQYF. The CDR3 DNA is TGTGCCAGCAGTTCATACAGGACGTACGAGCAGTACTTC.

The V call is TRBV7-2, the J call TRBJ2-2, with a possible D match to TRBD2 (6 bases). V shed 6 bases and J shed 2 bases, with 19 bases lying between them. The CDR3 sequence is 17 residues long. Germline V gene sequence: CDR1 SGHTA, CDR2 FQGNSA. The CDR3 DNA is TGTGCCAGCAGAAGCTACCCGGCTAGCGCCAACACCGGGGAGCTGTTTTTT. Translated, it gives CASRSYPASANTGELFF.

This chain uses TRBV10-3 with TRBJ2-7; D may be TRBD1 (5 bases). Germline CDR1 ENHRY, CDR2 SYGVKD. V lost 4 bases, J lost 6 bases, and 13 bases lay in between. The length of the CDR3 is 13 residues. Written as DNA, the CDR3 is TGTGCCATCAGTGGGACATTTCTACGCGAGCAGTACTTC. It translates to CAISGTFLREQYF.

The chain joins TRBV10-3 to TRBJ1-1; tentative D call: TRBD1 (5 bases). In germline, CDR1 is ENHRY, CDR2 SYGVKD. This CDR3 comprises 12 residues. Trimming cost V 10 bases and J 3 bases, with 12 bases left between them. The CDR3 bases are TGTGCCACCGGGGGGGAGGACACTGAAGCTTTCTTT. This gives the protein CATGGEDTEAFF.

This clone was observed a few times. V and J are TRBV19 and TRBJ2-7; 9 bases are shared with TRBD1. Trimming removed 3 bases from V and 3 bases from J; junction bases left unmatched: 3. The CDR3 loop spans 14 amino acids. The germline CDR1 and CDR2 sequences are LNHDA and SQIVND (reference sequence). The CDR3 DNA reads as TGTGCCAGTAGTATGGGACAGGGATTCTACGAGCAGTACTTC. Its translation: CASSMGQGFYEQYF.

This chain links TRBV4-1 with TRBJ2-5, with 7 bases aligning to TRBD1. CDR3 size: 18 residues. The trim removed 2 bases at V and 2 bases at J, leaving 14 bases unmatched. Germline loops: CDR1 MGHRA, CDR2 YSYEKL. CDR3 sequence (DNA): TGCGCCAGCAGCCAATTGGTTCCAGCAGGGGGACGACAAGAGACCCAGTACTTC. This codes for CASSQLVPAGGRQETQYF.

J is TRBJ1-5 and V is TRBV9, with 7 bases lining up with TRBD1. Germline V gives CDR1 SGDLS, CDR2 YYNGEE. V trimming: 4 bases; J trimming: 5 bases; junction bases outside the gene matches: 6. The CDR3 has 14 residues. DNA of the CDR3: TGTGCCAGCAGCCCACAGGGGTCCCATCAGCCCCAGCATTTT. It is translated as CASSPQGSHQPQHF.

The sample holds one count of this clone. This sequence joins TRBV28 and TRBJ2-3; 11 bases line up with TRBD2. The trim removed 5 bases at V and 2 bases at J, leaving 6 bases unmatched. CDR3 size: 16 residues. Looked up from germline, CDR1 is MDHEN and CDR2 is SYDVKM. The CDR3 coding sequence is TGTGCCAGCAGTCCTAGCGGGAGGCACCTCACAGATACGCAGTATTTT. This encodes CASSPSGRHLTDTQYF.

The V and J genes are TRBV5-1 and TRBJ2-7, with D possibly matching TRBD2 (6 bases). Per the germline V gene, CDR1 is SGHRS and CDR2 is YFSETQ. This CDR3 has 14 residues. V shed 4 bases and J shed 2 bases, with 13 bases lying between them. The CDR3 coding sequence is TGCGCCAGCAGCAGGGAGGTCGGTCCCTACGAGCAGTACTTC. It specifies CASSREVGPYEQYF.

This clone was detected a few times. The V call is TRBV14, the J call TRBJ1-1; no definite D call. This CDR3 is 14 amino acids long. Trimming left V 4 bases short and J 4 bases short, with 13 bases between. Germline lookup yields CDR1 SGHDN and CDR2 FVKESK. CDR3 bases: TGTGCCAGCAGCCTTGCGCCCGGGATCACTGAAGCTTTCTTT. Encoded protein: CASSLAPGITEAFF.